A single sample gave rise to the 5 T cell receptor beta chains below, sequenced in a study of CD8+CD57+ T cells in acquired aplastic anemia (dated by TCRdb to 2016 to 2019). TCRdb records Illumina HiSeq 2000 as the sequencer. TCR beta VDJ combination and CDR3 sequence profiling used genomic DNA as the template. In-frame beta chains were kept once TCRdb had trimmed the public reads at Q25 with fastp and called clones with MiXCR. Identical CDR3 proteins give one entry, which carries the most common genes and DNA. This sample has roughly 58,000 distinct CDR3 sequences in its table, and around 55% of those were observed once. The top ten hold about 2.5% of the sample. The sequenced material came from sorted CD4+, CD8+, or CD8+CD57+ T cells (not recorded which) from PBMCs. These receptors were taken from a human donor in good health, serving as a control.

V usage is TRBV5-1 and J usage is TRBJ2-7; 10 nucleotides match TRBD2. This CDR3 has 15 residues. Trimming at V came to 1 base and at J to 6 bases, leaving 7 bases not matched to a gene. CDR1 is SGHRS, CDR2 YFSETQ, per germline. The DNA of the CDR3 is TGCGCCAGCAGCTTGAAGCTAGCGGGAGCCGGCGAGCAGTACTTC. Translating it yields CASSLKLAGAGEQYF.

This CDR3 reads CASSLDPGQGDYTF. CDR3 nucleotide sequence: TGTGCCAGCAGCTTGGATCCGGGACAGGGAGACTACACCTTC. V is TRBV5-4 and J is TRBJ1-2; 9 bases map to TRBD1. The germline V gene encodes CDR1 SGHNT and CDR2 YYREEE (reference sequence). V lost 0 bases, J lost 10 bases, and 7 bases stayed unmatched. The CDR3 sequence is 14 residues long.

This clonotype came up many times. The genes are TRBV7-3 and TRBJ2-1; D gene unclear. Germline V gene lookup returns CDR1 SGHTA and CDR2 FQGTGA. Between the trimmed V and J ends, which lost 4 bases and 5 bases, there was a span of 12 bases. The length of the CDR3 is 14 residues. The CDR3 sequence is CASSYRASNNEQFF. The CDR3 DNA is TGTGCCAGCAGCTACCGAGCCAGTAACAATGAGCAGTTCTTC.

The gene calls are TRBV25-1 and TRBJ2-7; a possible D gene is TRBD2 (5 bases). The length of the CDR3 is 14 residues. CDR1 and CDR2 (germline): MGHDK, SYGVNS. V was pared by 6 bases and J by 2 bases, with 14 bases between. CDR3 coding DNA: TGTGCCAGCAGCCCAGAGGGAGTTACCTACGAGCAGTACTTC. It is translated as CASSPEGVTYEQYF.

This clonotype was seen repeatedly, ten times or more. The rearrangement joins TRBV6-5 to TRBJ2-7; 10 bases match TRBD1. The CDR3 has 14 residues. V shed 5 bases and J 3 bases; nucleotides not matched to a gene: 4. The germline V gene encodes CDR1 MNHEY and CDR2 SVGAGI. The CDR3, as DNA: TGTGCCAGCAGTGGGGACAGGGGCGGCTACGAGCAGTACTTC. It yields the protein CASSGDRGGYEQYF.